This entry lists 17 T cell receptor beta chains sequenced from one sample in a study of blood T cells in healthy people across ages. It was with a sample-barcoded 5' primer and a J-beta primer mix that a second PCR of roughly 7 to 12 cycles was run. Each CDR3 protein is one row after TCRdb ran MiXCR on the 5' RACE reads. The table records approximately 820,000 distinct CDR3 sequences, about 42% of them present only once. Input material: blood. Receptors were obtained from a man between 60 and 70 years old in good health.

The genes are TRBV12-3 or TRBV12-4 and TRBJ2-3; 8 bases map to TRBD1. The CDR3 spans 17 residues. V trimming: 4 bases; J trimming: 0 bases; junction bases outside the gene matches: 9. The CDR3 DNA reads as TGTGCCAGCAGTTCTCCCCTCGGACAGGGTAGCACAGATACGCAGTATTTT. The encoded protein is CASSSPLGQGSTDTQYF.

The rearrangement uses TRBV10-3 and TRBJ2-2, with TRBD2 identical over 9 bases. The CDR3 contains 18 residues. Germline loops: CDR1 ENHRY, CDR2 SYGVKD. The J segment lost 1 base and the V segment lost 6 bases, leaving 12 bases of the junction unmatched. The CDR3 DNA follows: TGTGCCATCAGCCTATCAAGCCTAGCGGGGAGGAACACCGGGGAGCTGTTTTTT. Protein: CAISLSSLAGRNTGELFF.

This clonotype was counted a few times. V and J are TRBV7-9 and TRBJ2-1, with 9 bases lining up with TRBD2. This CDR3 is built from 15 residues. The germline V gene encodes CDR1 SEHNR and CDR2 FQNEAQ (reference sequence). V trimming: 9 bases; J trimming: 2 bases; junction bases outside the gene matches: 8. DNA of the CDR3: TGTGCCAGTTTAGACGGACTAGCGACCTACAATGAGCAGTTCTTC. Its translation is CASLDGLATYNEQFF.

Here the CDR3 DNA reads TGCGCCAGCAGCCAAGCCGGGACAGGGGGACGGGGCTACACCTTC. Translation gives CASSQAGTGGRGYTF. The chain uses TRBV4-3 and TRBJ1-2; 11 positions agree with TRBD1. The CDR3 is 15 residues long. Germline V CDR1 and CDR2: LGHNA, YSLEER. V shed 1 base, J shed 8 bases, and the junction held 6 bases outside the gene matches.

This clonotype has a handful of counts. V and J are TRBV5-5 and TRBJ2-7; tentatively, D is TRBD1 (6 bases). Per the germline V gene, CDR1 is SGHKS and CDR2 is YYEKEE (reference sequence). This CDR3 comprises 16 residues. V was trimmed by 4 bases and J by 2 bases, leaving 19 bases between them. DNA for the CDR3: TGTGCCAGCAGCCAACAGGGAAGTCACAGTGCCTACGAGCAGTACTTC. This sequence encodes CASSQQGSHSAYEQYF.

V and J are TRBV19 and TRBJ2-5; no definite D call. The CDR3 consists of 13 residues. Trimming shortened V by 0 bases and J by 5 bases, and 7 bases separated the two germline ends. Germline V gives CDR1 LNHDA, CDR2 SQIVND (reference sequence). CDR3 coding DNA: TGTGCCAGTAGTATAGACGGTTCCGAGACCCAGTACTTC. Its protein product is CASSIDGSETQYF.

In this sample, this clonotype turned up a few times. The J gene is TRBJ2-7, the V gene TRBV6-5; the match to TRBD2 covers 7 bases. The J segment lost 7 bases and the V segment lost 0 bases, leaving 9 bases of the junction unmatched. Germline V gives CDR1 MNHEY, CDR2 SVGAGI. CDR3 length: 15 residues. This CDR3 reads CASSYSNTGGREQYF. The CDR3 DNA follows: TGTGCCAGCAGTTACTCGAACACCGGGGGGAGGGAGCAGTACTTC.

The chain recombines TRBV4-3 with TRBJ2-5; D might be TRBD2 (5 bases). CDR3 size: 15 residues. Germline lookup yields CDR1 LGHNA and CDR2 YSLEER. Trimming removed 0 bases from V and 5 bases from J, with 13 bases in between. CDR3 in DNA: TGCGCCAGCAGCCAAGAAGTCGGGGTAGTCGAGACCCAGTACTTC. The encoded protein is CASSQEVGVVETQYF.

V gene TRBV5-1 combines with J gene TRBJ2-2, with D perhaps TRBD1 (6 bases). The length of the CDR3 is 15 residues. Trimming pared 2 bases from V and 7 bases from J, leaving 15 bases between. CDR1 is SGHRS, CDR2 YFSETQ, per germline. The CDR3 coding sequence is TGCGCCAGCAGCTTAGGCTCGACGACAGGCGGGGAGCTGTTTTTT. Translation gives CASSLGSTTGGELFF.

The chain combines TRBV29-1 with TRBJ1-2; a weak D match, TRBD1 (6 bases). The CDR3 totals 15 residues. The V end lost 3 bases, the J end lost 3 bases, and 17 bases lay between the germline ends. The germline V gene has CDR1 SQVTM and CDR2 ANQGSEA. The CDR3 nucleotides read TGCAGCGTTGATCTGACGGGGGGCGGTGACTATGGCTACACCTTC. Translation: CSVDLTGGGDYGYTF.

The chain couples TRBV7-3 to TRBJ1-6; TRBD1 aligns across 9 bases. The ends lost 5 bases at V and 10 bases at J; junction bases unmatched: 6. In germline, CDR1 is SGHTA, CDR2 FQGTGA. CDR3 length: 14 residues. The CDR3: CASSLGTGYSPLHF. The CDR3 DNA follows: TGTGCCAGCAGCCTCGGGACAGGGTACTCACCCCTCCACTTT.

At least ten counts were recorded for this clonotype. This chain links TRBV7-9 with TRBJ2-3; 12 bases are a match to TRBD2. V shed 5 bases and J 2 bases; nucleotides not matched to a gene: 5. Germline CDR1 SEHNR, CDR2 FQNEAQ (reference sequence). The CDR3 is made up of 16 amino acids. In DNA form, the CDR3 reads TGTGCCAGCAGCGAAACTAGCGGGAGGCACACAGATACGCAGTATTTT. This sequence encodes CASSETSGRHTDTQYF. Full variable domain (outside the CDR3, taken from reference TRBV7-9 and TRBJ2-3): DTGVSQNPRHKITKRGQNVTFRCDPISEHNRLYWYRQTLGQGPEFLTYFQNEAQLEKSRLLSDRFSAERPKGSFSTLEIQRTEQGDSAMYLCASSETSGRHTDTQYFGPGTRLTVL.

This clonotype was seen only a few times. This CDR3 is CAISRLAGMGDTQYF. In DNA form, the CDR3 reads TGTGCCATCAGCAGGCTAGCGGGGATGGGAGATACGCAGTATTTT. The gene calls are TRBV10-3 and TRBJ2-3, with TRBD2 matching 9 bases. V gave up 6 bases and J gave up 5 bases; unmatched junction bases: 9. The germline CDR1 and CDR2 sequences are ENHRY and SYGVKD. The CDR3 is 15 residues long.

This chain joins TRBV5-1 and TRBJ2-7; D is unresolved. Germline CDR1 is SGHRS and CDR2 is YFSETQ. V lost 1 base and J lost 7, with 21 bases in between. The CDR3 runs 16 residues. The CDR3 nucleotides read TGCGCCAGCAGCTTGAACAGTCAGAGCTCCTACAATGAGCAGTACTTC. Its translation is CASSLNSQSSYNEQYF.

This clonotype was seen a handful of times. V gene TRBV6-5 combines with J gene TRBJ2-5; possibly TRBD1 for D (6 bases). TRBJ2-7 explains the end of the DNA better; the J call may be wrong. This CDR3 has 14 amino acids. The germline V gene has CDR1 MNHEY and CDR2 SVGAGI. DNA for the CDR3: TGTGCCAGCAGTTACGTACAGGGCTATTACGAGCAGTACTTC. As protein: CASSYVQGYYEQYF.

The genes are TRBV12-3 or TRBV12-4 and TRBJ1-2, with 10 bases aligning to TRBD1. Trimming at V came to 5 bases and at J to 8 bases, leaving 5 bases not matched to a gene. The CDR3 sequence is 13 residues long. The CDR3, as DNA: TGTGCCAGCAGTGGACAGGGGGTAGGAGGCTACACCTTC. Protein: CASSGQGVGGYTF.

This clonotype was observed a few times. The chain recombines TRBV10-3 with TRBJ2-3, with TRBD2 identical over 10 bases. CDR3 size: 15 residues. Per germline, CDR1 ENHRY and CDR2 SYGVKD. V was clipped by 8 bases and J by 5 bases; unmatched bases: 10. CDR3 coding DNA: TGTGCCATCGGTCTAACAGCGGGGGGGATAGATACGCAGTATTTT. Translating it yields CAIGLTAGGIDTQYF.